This T cell receptor (beta chain) was captured by sequencing in a study of blood T cell repertoires in COVID-19. Germline CDR1 MNHEY, CDR2 SVGAGI. The CDR3 is 13 residues long. V was pared by 7 bases and J by 7 bases, with 13 bases between. The protocol was immunoSEQ multiplex PCR, while the TCRdb copy is restricted to in-frame clones and leaves out a portion. The sample yields tens of thousands of clones, roughly 80% seen once. The sequencing input was peripheral blood. This TCR was recovered from a woman between 65 and 79 years old with acute or convalescent COVID-19. This chain joins TRBV6-5 and TRBJ1-4; no firm D call. The CDR3 DNA follows: TGTGCCAGCAATTGGAGGGATCGTGAAAAACTGTTTTTT. Translated, it gives CASNWRDREKLFF.